Listed below are T cell receptor beta chains from one sample, sequenced in a study of TIL therapy for anti-PD-1-resistant metastatic lung cancer. Clones were read by immunoSEQ multiplex PCR, and TCRdb kept only the in-frame ones, dropping some. Of tens of thousands of clones in the sample, 69% were seen once. The sequencing here drew on blood, taken at baseline. The receptors were gathered from a person aged 25 to 80 with non-small cell lung cancer. The CDR3 runs from the conserved cysteine through the conserved F or W. The D gene is left open where the match is weak. Expanded clones get a size class; other rows say once, few or many, or leave the size out.

>.|.|TRBJ1-1|TRBV11-2
CASSSAGGVAAFF
TGTGCCAGCAGCTCCGCCGGAGGGGTTGCAGCTTTCTTT
>few|TRBD1|TRBJ2-7|TRBV19
CASGTGETYEQYF
TGTGCCAGTGGGACAGGGGAGACCTACGAGCAGTACTTC
>.|TRBD2|TRBJ2-1|TRBV6-6
CASSPRLAGEVNEQFF
TGTGCCAGCAGCCCCCGGCTAGCGGGAGAAGTAAATGAGCAGTTCTTC
>.|.|TRBJ2-7|TRBV11-3
CASSLGGATGSYEQYF
TGTGCCAGCAGCTTAGGGGGAGCGACGGGTTCCTACGAGCAGTACTTC
>.|.|TRBJ2-1|TRBV29-1
CSHQGFGYNEQFF
TGCAGCCATCAAGGGTTTGGCTACAATGAGCAGTTCTTC
>.|.|TRBJ2-5|TRBV11-2
CASAGTARAGTQYF
TGTGCCAGCGCCGGGACGGCCAGGGCTGGGACCCAGTACTTC
>few|.|TRBJ1-1|TRBV7-6
CASSLGQNTEAFF
TGTGCCAGCAGCCTGGGACAGAACACTGAAGCTTTCTTT
>.|.|TRBJ1-3|TRBV7-6
CASSLGSFSSGNTIYF
TGTGCCAGCAGCTTAGGGAGCTTCAGCTCTGGAAACACCATATATTTT
>.|.|TRBJ1-5|TRBV7-2
CASTLGFSNQPQHF
TGTGCCAGCACCCTCGGGTTTAGCAATCAGCCCCAGCATTTT
>.|.|TRBJ1-1|TRBV4-2
CASSQRLLLESNTEAFF
TGTGCCAGCAGCCAACGACTCCTACTTGAGTCAAACACTGAAGCTTTCTTT
>.|TRBD2|TRBJ2-1|TRBV7-7
CASSLAGQTEQFF
TGTGCTAGCAGCTTAGCGGGGCAGACAGAGCAGTTCTTC
>.|.|TRBJ2-3|TRBV7-2
CASSPNRRDTQYF
TGTGCCAGCAGTCCTAATAGGAGAGATACGCAGTATTTT
>once|.|TRBJ2-7|TRBV10-3
CAILPRAGDVDEQYF
TGTGCCATCCTGCCCAGGGCAGGGGACGTGGACGAGCAGTACTTC
>once|TRBD2|TRBJ2-2|TRBV7-8
CASSRSGMTGELFF
TGTGCCAGCAGCCGTAGCGGGATGACCGGGGAGCTGTTTTTT
>few|.|TRBJ1-6|TRBV19
CASSISPASNSPLHF
TGTGCCAGTAGTATAAGTCCAGCGTCGAATTCACCCCTCCACTTT
>.|TRBD2|TRBJ2-1|TRBV19
CASSGLAGVNEQFF
TGTGCCAGTAGCGGACTAGCGGGAGTGAATGAGCAGTTCTTC
>.|TRBD2|TRBJ2-3|TRBV2
CASSVLAGGPDTDTQYF
TGTGCCAGCAGTGTACTAGCGGGGGGGCCGGACACAGATACGCAGTATTTT
>.|TRBD1|TRBJ2-7|TRBV7-9
CASRSGTASYEQYF
TGTGCCAGCAGGTCCGGGACAGCAAGCTACGAGCAGTACTTC
>.|.|TRBJ2-7|TRBV7-8
CASSSARGGSYEQYF
TGTGCCAGCAGCTCCGCCCGAGGGGGATCCTACGAGCAGTACTTC
>few|.|TRBJ1-1|TRBV28
CASRIGQLNTEAFF
TGTGCCAGCCGCATCGGACAGTTGAACACTGAAGCTTTCTTT
>.|.|TRBJ1-1|TRBV6-1
CASSEQRGTTEAFF
TGTGCCAGCAGTGAACAGAGGGGGACCACTGAAGCTTTCTTT
>few|TRBD1|TRBJ2-7|TRBV30
CAWRPGPGTGEGEQYF
TGTGCCTGGAGACCGGGACCCGGGACAGGGGAGGGTGAGCAGTACTTC
>.|TRBD2|TRBJ2-5|TRBV25-1
CASSALAGIETQYF
TGTGCCAGCAGTGCCCTAGCGGGAATAGAGACCCAGTACTTC
>.|.|TRBJ2-5|TRBV5-8
CASSFGDFEETQYF
TGTGCCAGCAGCTTCGGGGACTTCGAGGAGACCCAGTACTTC
>.|.|TRBJ2-7|TRBV28
CASRGTLSSYEQYF
TGTGCCAGCAGGGGGACCCTGTCTTCCTACGAGCAGTACTTC
>few|.|TRBJ1-1|TRBV4-1
CASSQDRARNMNTEAFF
TGCGCCAGCAGCCAAGATAGAGCTCGGAACATGAACACTGAAGCTTTCTTT
>.|.|TRBJ2-7|TRBV6-6
CASSYADRPVYEQYF
TGTGCCAGCAGTTACGCAGACAGGCCTGTTTACGAGCAGTACTTC